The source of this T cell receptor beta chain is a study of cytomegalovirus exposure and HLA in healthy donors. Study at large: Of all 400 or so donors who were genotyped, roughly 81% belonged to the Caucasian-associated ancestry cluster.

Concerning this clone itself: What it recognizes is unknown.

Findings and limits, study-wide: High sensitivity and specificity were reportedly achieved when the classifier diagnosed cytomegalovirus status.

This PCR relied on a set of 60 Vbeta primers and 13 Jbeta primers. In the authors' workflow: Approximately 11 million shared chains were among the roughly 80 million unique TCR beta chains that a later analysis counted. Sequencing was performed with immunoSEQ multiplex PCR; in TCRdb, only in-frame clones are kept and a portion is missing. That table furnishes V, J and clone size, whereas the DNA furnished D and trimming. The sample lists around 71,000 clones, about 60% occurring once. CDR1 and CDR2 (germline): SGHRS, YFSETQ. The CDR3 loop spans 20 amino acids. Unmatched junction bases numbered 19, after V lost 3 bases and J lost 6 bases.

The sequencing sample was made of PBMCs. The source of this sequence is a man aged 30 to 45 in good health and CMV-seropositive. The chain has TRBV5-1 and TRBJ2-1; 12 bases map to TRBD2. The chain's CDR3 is CASSWPSRTSGGPSRNEQFF. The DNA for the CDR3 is TGCGCCAGCAGCTGGCCCTCCAGAACTAGCGGGGGGCCATCACGCAATGAGCAGTTCTTC.